The rows below give T cell receptor beta chains drawn from one sample of a study of CD8+ T cells in alopecia areata. Measured with immunoSEQ multiplex PCR; TCRdb has only the in-frame clones, and not every one. Counted here are 140,000 to 150,000 clones, approximately 45% occurring once; the ten biggest clones make up around 7%. What was sequenced was CD4+ T cells sorted from blood. The receptor source for this set is a human donor with alopecia areata. Both conserved end residues are part of each CDR3. D genes are given only for firm matches. Some rows mark clone size as missing; the rest say once, few, many or name a class of expanded clone.

D gene: TRBD2; clone size: .; J gene: TRBJ2-7; V gene: TRBV6-5; CDR3 protein: CASSSSGGSYEQYF; CDR3 DNA: TGTGCCAGCAGTTCCTCGGGAGGTTCCTACGAGCAGTACTTC
D gene: .; clone size: .; J gene: TRBJ2-2; V gene: TRBV19; CDR3 protein: CASSIDAAPTGELFF; CDR3 DNA: TGTGCCAGTAGTATAGATGCAGCTCCCACCGGGGAGCTGTTTTTT
D gene: TRBD2; clone size: .; J gene: TRBJ2-1; V gene: TRBV18; CDR3 protein: CASSPTSGRGNEQFF; CDR3 DNA: TGTGCCAGCTCGCCGACTAGCGGGAGGGGAAATGAGCAGTTCTTC
D gene: .; clone size: .; J gene: TRBJ2-7; V gene: TRBV30; CDR3 protein: CAGRDGAGSEQYF; CDR3 DNA: TGTGCCGGCAGGGACGGAGCTGGGTCGGAGCAGTACTTC
D gene: TRBD2; clone size: .; J gene: TRBJ2-7; V gene: TRBV29-1; CDR3 protein: CSVSSGSYEQYF; CDR3 DNA: TGCAGCGTCTCTAGCGGTTCCTACGAGCAGTACTTC
D gene: .; clone size: .; J gene: TRBJ2-7; V gene: TRBV30; CDR3 protein: CAWSTGTYEQYF; CDR3 DNA: TGTGCCTGGAGTACAGGCACCTACGAGCAGTACTTC
D gene: TRBD2; clone size: .; J gene: TRBJ2-3; V gene: TRBV5-4; CDR3 protein: CASSRSGGGTDTQYF; CDR3 DNA: TGTGCCAGCAGCCGTAGCGGGGGAGGCACAGATACGCAGTATTTT
D gene: .; clone size: once; J gene: TRBJ2-1; V gene: TRBV6-5; CDR3 protein: CASSSQYSYNEQFF; CDR3 DNA: TGTGCCAGCAGTTCACAGTACTCCTACAATGAGCAGTTCTTC
D gene: .; clone size: .; J gene: TRBJ2-7; V gene: TRBV2; CDR3 protein: CASRDSYEQYF; CDR3 DNA: TGTGCCAGCAGGGACTCCTACGAGCAGTACTTC
D gene: .; clone size: .; J gene: TRBJ1-2; V gene: TRBV2; CDR3 protein: CASSVQGKGGYTF; CDR3 DNA: TGTGCCAGCAGTGTCCAGGGAAAGGGGGGCTACACCTTC
D gene: .; clone size: .; J gene: TRBJ1-2; V gene: TRBV30; CDR3 protein: CAWSIQITGYTF; CDR3 DNA: TGTGCCTGGAGTATCCAGATTACTGGCTACACCTTC
D gene: .; clone size: few; J gene: TRBJ2-3; V gene: TRBV10-3; CDR3 protein: CAIRGPVSTDTQYF; CDR3 DNA: TGTGCCATCAGGGGCCCGGTTAGCACAGATACGCAGTATTTT
D gene: .; clone size: .; J gene: TRBJ1-2; V gene: TRBV15; CDR3 protein: CATSGRHTRGNGYTF; CDR3 DNA: TGTGCCACCAGCGGACGACATACCAGAGGGAATGGCTACACCTTC
D gene: .; clone size: .; J gene: TRBJ2-1; V gene: TRBV5-1; CDR3 protein: CASSLRGLDEQFF; CDR3 DNA: TGCGCCAGCAGCTTACGGGGTTTGGATGAGCAGTTCTTC
D gene: TRBD2; clone size: few; J gene: TRBJ2-1; V gene: TRBV28; CDR3 protein: CASSFRALSGREQFF; CDR3 DNA: TGTGCCAGCAGTTTCCGGGCGCTCAGCGGGAGGGAGCAGTTCTTC
D gene: .; clone size: few; J gene: TRBJ2-1; V gene: TRBV5-1; CDR3 protein: CASSLAGESSYNEQFF; CDR3 DNA: TGCGCCAGCAGCTTGGCCGGGGAAAGCTCCTACAATGAGCAGTTCTTC
D gene: .; clone size: few; J gene: TRBJ2-1; V gene: TRBV2; CDR3 protein: CASIPTGQVREQFF; CDR3 DNA: TGTGCCAGCATTCCCACGGGTCAAGTCCGTGAGCAGTTCTTC
D gene: .; clone size: .; J gene: TRBJ2-1; V gene: TRBV29-1; CDR3 protein: CSYVVGGLYNEQFF; CDR3 DNA: TGCAGCTACGTTGTCGGAGGGTTGTACAATGAGCAGTTCTTC
D gene: .; clone size: few; J gene: TRBJ2-1; V gene: TRBV7-3; CDR3 protein: CASSSTGLAGGNEQFF; CDR3 DNA: TGTGCCAGCAGCTCCACTGGGCTAGCAGGTGGCAATGAGCAGTTCTTC
D gene: .; clone size: .; J gene: TRBJ2-3; V gene: TRBV29-1; CDR3 protein: CSVGGITDTQYF; CDR3 DNA: TGCAGCGTTGGAGGGATTACAGATACGCAGTATTTT
D gene: .; clone size: few; J gene: TRBJ1-1; V gene: TRBV2; CDR3 protein: CASSEWKEAFF; CDR3 DNA: TGTGCCAGCAGTGAATGGAAAGAAGCTTTCTTT
D gene: TRBD2; clone size: .; J gene: TRBJ2-3; V gene: TRBV28; CDR3 protein: CACRGGDTQYF; CDR3 DNA: TGTGCCTGCCGGGGGGGAGATACGCAGTATTTT
D gene: .; clone size: .; J gene: TRBJ2-1; V gene: TRBV7-9; CDR3 protein: CASSRQVSYNEQFF; CDR3 DNA: TGTGCCAGCAGCCGGCAGGTGTCCTACAATGAGCAGTTCTTC